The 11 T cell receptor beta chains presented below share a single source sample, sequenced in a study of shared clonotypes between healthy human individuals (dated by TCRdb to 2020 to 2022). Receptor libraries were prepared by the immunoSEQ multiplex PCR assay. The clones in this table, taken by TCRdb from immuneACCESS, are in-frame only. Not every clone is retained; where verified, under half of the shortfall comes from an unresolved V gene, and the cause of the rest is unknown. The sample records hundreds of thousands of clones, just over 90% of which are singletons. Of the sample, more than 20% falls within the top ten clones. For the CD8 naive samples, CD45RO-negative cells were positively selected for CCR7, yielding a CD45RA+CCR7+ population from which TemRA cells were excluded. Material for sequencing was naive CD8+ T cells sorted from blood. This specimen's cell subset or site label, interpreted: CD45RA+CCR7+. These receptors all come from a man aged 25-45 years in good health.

CDR3 protein: CASSLIWDRGYEQYF. In nucleotides, the CDR3 is TGTGCCAGCAGTTTGATATGGGACAGGGGTTACGAGCAGTACTTC. The V and J genes are TRBV28 and TRBJ2-7; TRBD1 aligns across 10 bases. The CDR3 is made up of 15 amino acids. Germline CDR1 and CDR2: MDHEN and SYDVKM. V shed 3 bases, J shed 4 bases, and the junction held 6 bases outside the gene matches.

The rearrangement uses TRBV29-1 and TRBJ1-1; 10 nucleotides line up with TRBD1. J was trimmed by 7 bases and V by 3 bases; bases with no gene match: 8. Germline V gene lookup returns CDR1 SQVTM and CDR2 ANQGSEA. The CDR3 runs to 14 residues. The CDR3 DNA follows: TGCAGCGTTGAGGGGACAGGGGTTCAAAATGAAGCTTTCTTT. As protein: CSVEGTGVQNEAFF.

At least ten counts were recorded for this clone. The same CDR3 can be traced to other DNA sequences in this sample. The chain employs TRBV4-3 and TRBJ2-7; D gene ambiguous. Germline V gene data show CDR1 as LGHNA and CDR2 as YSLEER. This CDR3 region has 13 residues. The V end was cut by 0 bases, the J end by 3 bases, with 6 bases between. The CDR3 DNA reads TGCGCCAGCAGCCAAGAATCGAGCTACGAGCAGTACTTC. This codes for CASSQESSYEQYF.

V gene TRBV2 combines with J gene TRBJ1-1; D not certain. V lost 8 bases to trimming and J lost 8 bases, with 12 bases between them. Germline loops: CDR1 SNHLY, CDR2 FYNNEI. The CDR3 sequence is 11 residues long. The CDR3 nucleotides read TGTGCCAGCGGGGATCGGGCAGAAGCTTTCTTT. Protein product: CASGDRAEAFF.

CDR3 residues: CASSFLTSGRGVTDTQYF. CDR3 DNA sequence: TGTGCCAGCAGTTTTTTGACTAGCGGGAGAGGAGTAACAGATACGCAGTATTTT. J is TRBJ2-3 and V is TRBV27, with 12 bases fitting TRBD2. The V gene's germline CDR1 is MNHEY and CDR2 SMNVEV (reference sequence). The CDR3 covers 18 residues. J was trimmed by 3 bases and V by 3 bases; bases with no gene match: 10.

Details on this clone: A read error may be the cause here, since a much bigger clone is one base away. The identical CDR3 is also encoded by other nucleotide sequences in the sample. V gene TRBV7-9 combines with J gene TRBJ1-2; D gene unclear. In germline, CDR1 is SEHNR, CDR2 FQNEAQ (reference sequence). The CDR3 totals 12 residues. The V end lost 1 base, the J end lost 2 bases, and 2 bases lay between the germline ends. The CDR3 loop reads CASSLVNYGYTF. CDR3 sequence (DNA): TGTGCCAGCAGCTTAGTGAACTATGGCTACACCTTC.

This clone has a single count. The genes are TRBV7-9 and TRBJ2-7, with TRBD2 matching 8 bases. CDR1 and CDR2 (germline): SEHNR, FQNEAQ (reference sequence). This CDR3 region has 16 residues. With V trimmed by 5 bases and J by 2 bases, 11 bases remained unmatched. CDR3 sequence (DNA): TGTGCCAGCAGCCCTCCTATGCTAGCGGGCGCCTACGAGCAGTACTTC. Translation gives CASSPPMLAGAYEQYF.

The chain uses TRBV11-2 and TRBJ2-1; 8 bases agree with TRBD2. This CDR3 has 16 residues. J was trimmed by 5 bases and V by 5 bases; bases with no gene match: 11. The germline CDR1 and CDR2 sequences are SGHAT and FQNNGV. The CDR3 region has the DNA TGTGCCAGCAGCCCTCAAAGCGGGAGTAAAAACAATGAGCAGTTCTTC. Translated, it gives CASSPQSGSKNNEQFF.

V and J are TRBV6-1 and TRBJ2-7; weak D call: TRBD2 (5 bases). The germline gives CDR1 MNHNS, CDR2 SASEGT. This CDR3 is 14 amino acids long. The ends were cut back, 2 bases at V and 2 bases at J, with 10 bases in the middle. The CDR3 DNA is TGTGCCAGCAGTGAATCAGGACTGGCCTACGAGCAGTACTTC. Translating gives CASSESGLAYEQYF.

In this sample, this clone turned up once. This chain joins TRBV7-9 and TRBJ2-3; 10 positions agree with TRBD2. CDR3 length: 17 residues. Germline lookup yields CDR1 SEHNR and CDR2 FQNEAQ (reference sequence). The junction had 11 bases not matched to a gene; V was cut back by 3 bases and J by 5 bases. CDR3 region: CASSFPGSGRAEDTQYF. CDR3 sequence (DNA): TGTGCCAGCAGCTTTCCGGGAAGCGGGAGGGCCGAAGATACGCAGTATTTT.

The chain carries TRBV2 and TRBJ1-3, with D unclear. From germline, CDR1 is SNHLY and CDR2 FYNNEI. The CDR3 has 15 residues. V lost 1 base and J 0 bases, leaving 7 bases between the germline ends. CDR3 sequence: CASSEGWVSGNTIYF. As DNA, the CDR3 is TGTGCCAGCAGTGAAGGGTGGGTCTCTGGAAACACCATATATTTT.